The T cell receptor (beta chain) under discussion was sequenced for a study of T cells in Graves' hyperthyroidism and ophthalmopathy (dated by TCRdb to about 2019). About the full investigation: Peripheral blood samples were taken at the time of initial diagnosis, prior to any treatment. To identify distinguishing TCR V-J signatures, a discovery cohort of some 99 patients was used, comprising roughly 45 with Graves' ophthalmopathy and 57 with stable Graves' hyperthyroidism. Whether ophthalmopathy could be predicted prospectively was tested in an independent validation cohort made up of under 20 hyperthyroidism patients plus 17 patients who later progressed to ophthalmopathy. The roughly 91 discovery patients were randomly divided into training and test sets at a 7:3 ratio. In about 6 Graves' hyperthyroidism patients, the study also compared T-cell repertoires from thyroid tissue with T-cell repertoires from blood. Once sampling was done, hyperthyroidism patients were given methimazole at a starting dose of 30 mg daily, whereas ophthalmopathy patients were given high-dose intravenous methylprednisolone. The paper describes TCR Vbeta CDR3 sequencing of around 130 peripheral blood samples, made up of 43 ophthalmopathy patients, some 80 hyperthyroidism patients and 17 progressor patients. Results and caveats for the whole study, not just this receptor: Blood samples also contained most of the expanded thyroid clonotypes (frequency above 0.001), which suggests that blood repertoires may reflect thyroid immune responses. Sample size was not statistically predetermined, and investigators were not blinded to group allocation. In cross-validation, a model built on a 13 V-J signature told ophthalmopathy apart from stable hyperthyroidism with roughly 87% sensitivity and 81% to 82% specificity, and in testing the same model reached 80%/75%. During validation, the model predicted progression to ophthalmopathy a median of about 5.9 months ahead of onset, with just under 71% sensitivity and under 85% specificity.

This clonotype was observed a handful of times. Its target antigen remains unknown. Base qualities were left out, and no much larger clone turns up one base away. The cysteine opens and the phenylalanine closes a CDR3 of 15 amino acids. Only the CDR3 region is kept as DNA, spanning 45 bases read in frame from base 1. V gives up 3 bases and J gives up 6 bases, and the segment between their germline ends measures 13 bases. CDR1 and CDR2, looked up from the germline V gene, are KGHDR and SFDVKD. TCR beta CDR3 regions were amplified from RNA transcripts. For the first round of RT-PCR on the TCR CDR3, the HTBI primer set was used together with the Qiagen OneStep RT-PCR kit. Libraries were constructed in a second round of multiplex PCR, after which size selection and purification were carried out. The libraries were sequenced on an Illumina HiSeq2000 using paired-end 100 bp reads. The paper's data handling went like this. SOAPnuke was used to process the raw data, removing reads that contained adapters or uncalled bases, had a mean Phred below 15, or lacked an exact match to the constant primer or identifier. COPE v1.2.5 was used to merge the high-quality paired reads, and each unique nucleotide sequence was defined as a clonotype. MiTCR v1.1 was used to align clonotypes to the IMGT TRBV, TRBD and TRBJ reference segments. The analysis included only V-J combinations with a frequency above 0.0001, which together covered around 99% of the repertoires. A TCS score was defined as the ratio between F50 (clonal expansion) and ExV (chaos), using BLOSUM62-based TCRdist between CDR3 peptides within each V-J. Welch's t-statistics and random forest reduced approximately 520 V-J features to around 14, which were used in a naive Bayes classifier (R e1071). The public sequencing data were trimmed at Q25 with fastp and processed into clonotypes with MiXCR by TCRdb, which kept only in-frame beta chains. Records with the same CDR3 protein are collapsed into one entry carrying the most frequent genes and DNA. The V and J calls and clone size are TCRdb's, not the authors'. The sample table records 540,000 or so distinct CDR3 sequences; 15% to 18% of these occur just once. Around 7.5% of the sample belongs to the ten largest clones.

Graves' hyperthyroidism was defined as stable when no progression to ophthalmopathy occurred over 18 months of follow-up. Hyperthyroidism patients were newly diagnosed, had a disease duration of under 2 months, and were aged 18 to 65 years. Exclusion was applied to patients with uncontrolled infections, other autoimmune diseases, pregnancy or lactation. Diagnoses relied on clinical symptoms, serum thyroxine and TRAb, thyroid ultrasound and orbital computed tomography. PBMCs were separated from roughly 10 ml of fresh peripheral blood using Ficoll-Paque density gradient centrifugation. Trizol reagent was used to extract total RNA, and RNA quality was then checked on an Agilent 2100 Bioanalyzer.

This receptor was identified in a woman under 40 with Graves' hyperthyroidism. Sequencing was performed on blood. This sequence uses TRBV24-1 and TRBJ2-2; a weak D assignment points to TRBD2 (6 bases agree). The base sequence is TGTGCCACCAGTGATACGGGACTTCCCCCCGGGGAGCTGTTTTTT. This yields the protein CATSDTGLPPGELFF.